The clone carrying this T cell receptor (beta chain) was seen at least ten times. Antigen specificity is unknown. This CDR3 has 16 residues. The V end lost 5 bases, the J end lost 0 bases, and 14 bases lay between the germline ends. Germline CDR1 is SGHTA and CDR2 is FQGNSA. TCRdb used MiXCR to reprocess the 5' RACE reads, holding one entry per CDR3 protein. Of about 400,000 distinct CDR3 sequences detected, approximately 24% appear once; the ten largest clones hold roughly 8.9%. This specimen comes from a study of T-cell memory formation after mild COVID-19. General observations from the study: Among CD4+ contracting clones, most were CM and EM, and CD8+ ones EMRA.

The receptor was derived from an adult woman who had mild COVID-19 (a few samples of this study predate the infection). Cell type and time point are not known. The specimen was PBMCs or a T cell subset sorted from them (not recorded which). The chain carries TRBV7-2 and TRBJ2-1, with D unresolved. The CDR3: CASSLYLSSSYNEQFF. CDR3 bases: TGTGCCAGCAGCCTATACTTGTCGAGCTCCTACAATGAGCAGTTCTTC. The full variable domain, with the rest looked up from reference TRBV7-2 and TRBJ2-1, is GAGVSQSPSNKVTEKGKDVELRCDPISGHTALYWYRQSLGQGLEFLIYFQGNSAPDKSGLPSDRFSAERTGGSVSTLTIQRTQQEDSAVYLCASSLYLSSSYNEQFFGPGTRLTVL.